This TCR beta chain was identified in a study of T-cell reconstitution after alpha-beta-depleted transplantation in children. Unique molecular identifiers were incorporated into the prepared TCRbeta library. TCRdb itself ran the PCR reads through MiXCR, one entry per CDR3 protein. The repertoire holds about 980,000 distinct CDR3 sequences, with 25% to 35% as singletons. The CDR3 is 13 residues long. Trimming removed 3 bases from V and 8 bases from J, with 13 bases in between. Sample: PBMCs, mostly from graft donor cells, taken 360 days after TCRalphabeta/CD19-depleted stem cell transplant. This TCR came from a boy younger than two who had a stem cell transplant for SCID, so the T cells may come from the graft donor. J is TRBJ1-2 and V is TRBV12-3 or TRBV12-4; the D gene is possibly TRBD1 (5 bases). The CDR3 DNA follows: TGTGCCAGCAGTTTTCCAGGGAGTATCGGCTACACCTTC. It specifies CASSFPGSIGYTF.